These 27 T cell receptor beta chains were sequenced from one sample in a study of T cell responses to AZD1222 COVID-19 vaccine. TCRdb's copy holds only in-frame clones and misses some; the assay was immunoSEQ multiplex PCR. The table has about 130,000 clones, about 82% seen once; the top ten hold 10% to 15%. The specimen was peripheral blood, collected on day 0 of AZD1222 vaccination. The receptors originated from an adult in good health.

The chain links TRBV9 to TRBJ1-2; D unresolved. The CDR3 extends over 13 amino acids. Per the germline V gene, CDR1 is SGDLS and CDR2 is YYNGEE. Trimming took 4 bases from V and 6 from J, leaving 13 bases between them. The CDR3 region is CASSHRTAHGYTF. The DNA of the CDR3 is TGTGCCAGCAGCCACCGGACTGCTCATGGCTACACCTTC.

This clone was recorded only once. J is TRBJ2-5 and V is TRBV10-3, with D maybe TRBD2 (5 bases). The CDR3 contains 15 residues. Trimming stripped 2 bases from V and 0 bases from J, with 10 bases between. Germline loops: CDR1 ENHRY, CDR2 SYGVKD. CDR3 bases: TGTGCCATCAGTGAGCGGAGCGGTCACCAAGAGACCCAGTACTTC. Translation: CAISERSGHQETQYF.

The chain couples TRBV12-3 or TRBV12-4 to TRBJ2-7; D is tentatively TRBD1 or TRBD2 (5 bases each). The CDR3 runs to 12 residues. The V end was cut by 6 bases, the J end by 5 bases, with 11 bases between. The CDR3, as DNA: TGTGCCAGCAGCGGGACCGTTCACGAGCAGTACTTC. Translated: CASSGTVHEQYF.

The V gene is TRBV7-9, the J gene TRBJ2-5; 8 bases match TRBD1. Germline V CDR1 and CDR2: SEHNR, FQNEAQ (reference sequence). The CDR3 is made up of 14 amino acids. V shed 3 bases and J 2 bases; nucleotides not matched to a gene: 2. The CDR3 DNA follows: TGTGCCAGCAGCTTCGGGACAGGTCAAGAGACCCAGTACTTC. It is translated as CASSFGTGQETQYF. Variable domain in full (rest from reference TRBV7-9 and TRBJ2-5): DTGVSQNPRHKITKRGQNVTFRCDPISEHNRLYWYRQTLGQGPEFLTYFQNEAQLEKSRLLSDRFSAERPKGSFSTLEIQRTEQGDSAMYLCASSFGTGQETQYFGPGTRLLVL.

This clone showed up just once. This chain links TRBV7-3 with TRBJ2-2; TRBD2 agrees at 10 bases. Germline V gene lookup returns CDR1 SGHTA and CDR2 FQGTGA. This CDR3 spans 17 amino acids. After removal of 3 bases from V and 4 bases from J, the junction contained 8 bases not matched to a gene. DNA for the CDR3: TGTGCCAGCAGCTTTAGACTGTTAGCGGGAGGCACCGGGGAGCTGTTTTTT. Its translation: CASSFRLLAGGTGELFF. Drawing the rest from reference TRBV7-3 and TRBJ2-2, the complete variable domain is GAGVSQTPSNKVTEKGKYVELRCDPISGHTALYWYRQSLGQGPEFLIYFQGTGAADDSGLPNDRFFAVRPEGSVSTLKIQRTERGDSAVYLCASSFRLLAGGTGELFFGEGSRLTVL.

The chain carries TRBV4-1 and TRBJ1-2; 10 bases are shared with TRBD1. This CDR3 is built from 15 residues. Germline CDR1 MGHRA, CDR2 YSYEKL. The J segment lost 8 bases and the V segment lost 3 bases, leaving 9 bases of the junction unmatched. CDR3 in amino acids: CASSHADRGKWGYTF. The CDR3 region has the DNA TGCGCCAGCAGCCACGCGGACAGGGGGAAATGGGGCTACACCTTC.

The chain combines TRBV7-2 with TRBJ1-5, with TRBD1 as a possible D gene (5 bases). The germline CDR1 and CDR2 sequences are SGHTA and FQGNSA. The V end lost 5 bases, the J end lost 5 bases, and 13 bases lay between the germline ends. The CDR3 runs 14 residues. The CDR3 here is CASSGDEIYQPQHF. DNA of the CDR3: TGTGCCAGCAGCGGGGACGAGATTTATCAGCCCCAGCATTTT.

This chain joins TRBV5-1 and TRBJ2-5; 12 bases are a match to TRBD1. Trimming at V came to 0 bases and at J to 1 base, leaving 22 bases not matched to a gene. The CDR3 runs to 23 residues. Germline V gives CDR1 SGHRS, CDR2 YFSETQ. The DNA for the CDR3 is TGCGCCAGCAGCTTGGCCGTCCTAAACCCGGGACAGGGGGCGCCGAGCGGCCAAGAGACCCAGTACTTC. Its protein product is CASSLAVLNPGQGAPSGQETQYF.

This clone was observed once. The rearrangement links TRBV5-6 to TRBJ1-2; the D is unclear. V was clipped by 0 bases and J by 3 bases, with 6 bases between them. Germline V gene sequence: CDR1 SGHDT, CDR2 YYEEEE. There are 13 residues in the CDR3. CDR3 residues: CASSLDGYYGYTF. The CDR3 region has the DNA TGTGCCAGCAGCTTGGACGGATACTATGGCTACACCTTC.

V and J are TRBV6-1 and TRBJ1-4; D ambiguous. The V end was cut by 3 bases, the J end by 3 bases, with 8 bases between. The CDR3 length is 14 residues. CDR1 is MNHNS, CDR2 SASEGT, per germline. Here the CDR3 reads CASSEGWANEKLFF. For the CDR3, the DNA is TGTGCCAGCAGTGAGGGTTGGGCTAATGAAAAACTGTTTTTT.

CDR3 loop: CASSDTGYGETQYF. The CDR3 DNA is TGTGCCAGCAGCGACACAGGGTACGGAGAGACCCAGTACTTC. V is TRBV5-6 and J is TRBJ2-5, with a tentative D call TRBD1 (6 bases). Trimming pared 4 bases from V and 4 bases from J, leaving 14 bases between. This CDR3 spans 14 amino acids. Germline V gives CDR1 SGHDT, CDR2 YYEEEE.

The genes are TRBV18 and TRBJ2-5; 8 bases match TRBD1. The CDR3 contains 15 residues. CDR1 KGHSH and CDR2 LQKENI come from the germline V gene. J was trimmed by 4 bases and V by 4 bases; bases with no gene match: 8. The CDR3 sequence: CASSRRQGQGETQYF. For the CDR3, the DNA is TGTGCCAGCTCACGGCGACAGGGGCAGGGAGAGACCCAGTACTTC.

This chain connects TRBV21-1 to TRBJ1-5. TRBV21-1 corresponds to a pseudogene. The CDR3 loop spans 16 amino acids. The CDR3 loop reads CASSKIRKGSNQPQHF. As DNA, the CDR3 is TGTGCCAGCAGCAAAATACGAAAGGGTAGCAATCAGCCCCAGCATTTT.

The chain is built from TRBV5-1 and TRBJ2-7, with a possible D match to TRBD1 (6 bases). The CDR3 extends over 12 amino acids. Per germline, CDR1 SGHRS and CDR2 YFSETQ. Trimming shortened V by 5 bases and J by 4 bases, and 10 bases separated the two germline ends. In DNA, the CDR3 is TGCGCCAGCAGACAGGACAGTTACGAGCAGTACTTC. Translating it yields CASRQDSYEQYF.

This chain uses TRBV6-5 with TRBJ2-7; 7 bases map to TRBD1. V shed 0 bases, J shed 6 bases, and the junction held 2 bases outside the gene matches. Germline loops: CDR1 MNHEY, CDR2 SVGAGI. CDR3 length: 13 amino acids. CDR3 sequence (DNA): TGTGCCAGCAGTTACTCGACAGGGCGCGAGCAGTACTTC. Protein: CASSYSTGREQYF.

This clone was seen a single time. This chain uses TRBV19 with TRBJ2-5; D is possibly TRBD1 (5 bases). The ends were cut back, 4 bases at V and 5 bases at J, with 11 bases in the middle. The CDR3 is made up of 13 amino acids. The germline V gene encodes CDR1 LNHDA and CDR2 SQIVND (reference sequence). The CDR3 nucleotides are TGTGCCAGTAGTAGACAGCTCGGGGAGACCCAGTACTTC. The encoded protein is CASSRQLGETQYF. Variable domain in full (rest from reference TRBV19 and TRBJ2-5): DGGITQSPKYLFRKEGQNVTLSCEQNLNHDAMYWYRQDPGQGLRLIYYSQIVNDFQKGDIAEGYSVSREKKESFPLTVTSAQKNPTAFYLCASSRQLGETQYFGPGTRLLVL.

This clone was observed once. The chain combines TRBV19 with TRBJ1-1, with D perhaps matching TRBD1 (6 bases). In germline, CDR1 is LNHDA, CDR2 SQIVND (reference sequence). The CDR3 is 16 residues long. The V gene lost 3 bases and the J gene lost 0 bases, with 14 bases spanning the gap. The CDR3 region has the DNA TGTGCCAGTAGTATCTGGGCAGGGGAACTGAACACTGAAGCTTTCTTT. It encodes CASSIWAGELNTEAFF.

The rearrangement uses TRBV7-9 and TRBJ2-5, with 11 bases matching TRBD1. CDR1 is SEHNR, CDR2 FQNEAQ, per germline (reference sequence). This CDR3 has 17 residues. Trimming took 3 bases from V and 2 from J; bases not matched to a gene: 8. The CDR3 DNA reads as TGTGCCAGCAGCTTGGGGGGACAGGGGGTCACACAAGAGACCCAGTACTTC. Protein sequence: CASSLGGQGVTQETQYF. Using reference TRBV7-9 and TRBJ2-5 for the parts outside the CDR3, the full variable domain is DTGVSQNPRHKITKRGQNVTFRCDPISEHNRLYWYRQTLGQGPEFLTYFQNEAQLEKSRLLSDRFSAERPKGSFSTLEIQRTEQGDSAMYLCASSLGGQGVTQETQYFGPGTRLLVL.

This sequence joins TRBV6-5 and TRBJ1-4, with a possible D match to TRBD1 (6 bases). The closer fit of TRBJ2-2 to the DNA end suggests the J call may be wrong. Germline V gene data show CDR1 as MNHEY and CDR2 as SVGAGI. The CDR3 length is 12 residues. DNA of the CDR3: TGTGCCAGCATCGGTGGGGACAGGGAGCTGTTTTTT. Protein product: CASIGGDRELFF.

For the CDR3, the DNA is TGTGCCAGCAGTTCAAGGGGGCGCGGCTACACCTTC. This gives the protein CASSSRGRGYTF. The J gene is TRBJ1-2, the V gene TRBV6-5; the match to TRBD1 covers 7 bases. J gave up 8 bases and V 4 bases, and 4 bases lay outside the gene matches. CDR1 and CDR2 (germline): MNHEY, SVGAGI. The CDR3 is made up of 12 amino acids.

The chain carries TRBV7-2 and TRBJ2-1, with D uncertain. This CDR3 has 12 residues. Germline CDR1 is SGHTA and CDR2 is FQGNSA. V shed 5 bases and J shed 5 bases, with 7 bases lying between them. DNA of the CDR3: TGTGCCAGCAGCCCACCAAACAATGAGCAGTTCTTC. Its protein is CASSPPNNEQFF.

The chain combines TRBV7-9 with TRBJ1-5; 7 nucleotides line up with TRBD1. The junction had 9 bases not matched to a gene; V was cut back by 4 bases and J by 6 bases. The germline CDR1 and CDR2 sequences are SEHNR and FQNEAQ (reference sequence). The CDR3 has 15 residues. In nucleotides, the CDR3 is TGTGCCAGCAGCTACGCAGGGGGGGGTGGTCAGCCCCAGCATTTT. Amino acids: CASSYAGGGGQPQHF. Using reference TRBV7-9 and TRBJ1-5 for the parts outside the CDR3, the full variable domain is DTGVSQNPRHKITKRGQNVTFRCDPISEHNRLYWYRQTLGQGPEFLTYFQNEAQLEKSRLLSDRFSAERPKGSFSTLEIQRTEQGDSAMYLCASSYAGGGGQPQHFGDGTRLSIL.

A single count supports this clone. The chain recombines TRBV7-3 with TRBJ2-1, with D unresolved. This CDR3 has 13 residues. Germline assignment: CDR1 SGHTA and CDR2 FQGTGA. The ends were cut back, 2 bases at V and 6 bases at J, with 8 bases in the middle. This CDR3 is CASSLPQTNEQFF. CDR3 DNA sequence: TGTGCCAGCAGCTTACCTCAAACCAATGAGCAGTTCTTC.

The V gene is TRBV24-1, the J gene TRBJ1-1; D gene ambiguous. Between the trimmed V and J ends, which lost 11 bases and 2 bases, there was a span of 17 bases. The length of the CDR3 is 14 residues. Looked up from germline, CDR1 is KGHDR and CDR2 is SFDVKD. CDR3 amino acids: CAIQPVGLNTEAFF. The CDR3 nucleotides read TGTGCCATCCAACCTGTAGGGCTTAACACTGAAGCTTTCTTT.

The chain links TRBV19 to TRBJ1-5; D unclear. This CDR3 comprises 16 residues. The germline V gene has CDR1 LNHDA and CDR2 SQIVND (reference sequence). V shed 4 bases and J shed 1 base, with 14 bases lying between them. The CDR3 DNA sequence: TGTGCCAGTAGTAGATCAACACAGTCCAGCAATCAGCCCCAGCATTTT. It is translated as CASSRSTQSSNQPQHF.

The rearrangement links TRBV18 to TRBJ2-1, with 9 bases that match TRBD2. CDR1 KGHSH and CDR2 LQKENI come from the germline V gene. J was trimmed by 0 bases and V by 3 bases; bases with no gene match: 6. The CDR3 extends over 17 amino acids. The CDR3 spells CASSPRFSGSSYNEQFF. Here the CDR3 DNA reads TGTGCCAGCTCACCGAGGTTTAGCGGGAGCTCCTACAATGAGCAGTTCTTC.

This clone was found a few times. This chain connects TRBV7-9 to TRBJ1-2; D not certain. The V end was cut by 2 bases, the J end by 2 bases, with 15 bases between. The CDR3 covers 16 residues. From germline, CDR1 is SEHNR and CDR2 FQNEAQ (reference sequence). The CDR3, as DNA: TGTGCCAGCAGCTTATTATCGCGGGGAAGGAACTATGGCTACACCTTC. It yields the protein CASSLLSRGRNYGYTF.